These 22 T cell receptor beta chains share one sample of origin, sequenced in a study of blood T cell repertoires in COVID-19. Using immunoSEQ multiplex PCR, the repertoire was profiled, and TCRdb retains in-frame clones only, with some absent. Seen here are roughly 330,000 clones, roughly 90% observed once, and the top ten hold around 10%. The sample taken for sequencing was peripheral blood. Receptor source: a man aged 30-40 years with COVID-19, enrolled during active disease.

The chain uses TRBV7-3 and TRBJ1-1, with a tentative D call TRBD1 (6 bases). Per the germline V gene, CDR1 is SGHTA and CDR2 is FQGTGA. The CDR3 extends over 14 amino acids. V lost 5 bases, J lost 5 bases, and 15 bases lay in between. The CDR3 is CASSLQKTGTEAFF. The CDR3, as DNA: TGTGCCAGCAGCCTACAGAAAACAGGGACTGAAGCTTTCTTT. The full variable domain, its missing parts supplied by reference TRBV7-3 and TRBJ1-1, is GAGVSQTPSNKVTEKGKYVELRCDPISGHTALYWYRQSLGQGPEFLIYFQGTGAADDSGLPNDRFFAVRPEGSVSTLKIQRTERGDSAVYLCASSLQKTGTEAFFGQGTRLTVV.

This rearrangement joins TRBV9 to TRBJ2-7; tentatively, D is TRBD2 (6 bases). V lost 0 bases, J lost 0 bases, and 7 bases lay in between. The germline V gene has CDR1 SGDLS and CDR2 YYNGEE. The CDR3 is made up of 14 amino acids. CDR3 loop: CASSVVGSSYEQYF. DNA for the CDR3: TGTGCCAGCAGCGTAGTCGGGAGCTCCTACGAGCAGTACTTC.

This chain connects TRBV9 to TRBJ2-1; 8 bases are a match to TRBD2. Trimming at V came to 3 bases and at J to 5 bases, leaving 10 bases not matched to a gene. Per the germline V gene, CDR1 is SGDLS and CDR2 is YYNGEE. The length of the CDR3 is 16 residues. The CDR3 DNA reads as TGTGCCAGCAGCGGCGGGAGCGGGAGCTTAGACAATGAGCAGTTCTTC. As protein: CASSGGSGSLDNEQFF. Full variable domain (remainder filled in from reference TRBV9 and TRBJ2-1): DSGVTQTPKHLITATGQRVTLRCSPRSGDLSVYWYQQSLDQGLQFLIQYYNGEERAKGNILERFSAQQFPDLHSELNLSSLELGDSALYFCASSGGSGSLDNEQFFGPGTRLTVL.

The J gene is TRBJ2-3, the V gene TRBV4-2; D unresolved. V lost 0 bases and J 2 bases, leaving 9 bases between the germline ends. Germline CDR1 is LGHNA and CDR2 is YNFKEQ. The CDR3 is made up of 15 amino acids. As DNA, the CDR3 is TGTGCCAGCAGCCAAGATTACGCTACCACAGATACGCAGTATTTT. This sequence encodes CASSQDYATTDTQYF.

This clone was seen just once. The genes are TRBV28 and TRBJ2-3; 14 bases are a match to TRBD2. Germline-derived CDR1 and CDR2 are MDHEN and SYDVKM. Germline trimming cut 4 bases from V and 3 bases from J; bases unmatched to any gene: 15. The CDR3 loop spans 20 amino acids. CDR3: CASSSRDGTSGSGGTDTQYF. CDR3 in DNA: TGTGCCAGCAGTTCCCGAGATGGGACTAGCGGGAGCGGGGGGACAGATACGCAGTATTTT.

The genes are TRBV9 and TRBJ2-1; 10 bases match TRBD2. Germline CDR1 reads SGDLS; CDR2 reads YYNGEE. The CDR3 is made up of 16 amino acids. With 0 bases clipped from V and 9 bases from J, the junction kept 9 bases outside the gene matches. The CDR3 spells CASSVASGRAGGEQFF. In DNA, the CDR3 is TGTGCCAGCAGCGTAGCGAGCGGGAGGGCCGGGGGTGAGCAGTTCTTC.

This rearrangement joins TRBV9 to TRBJ1-4; possibly TRBD1 for D (6 bases). Germline loops: CDR1 SGDLS, CDR2 YYNGEE. CDR3 length: 15 amino acids. Trimming pared 1 base from V and 8 bases from J, leaving 15 bases between. The CDR3 DNA reads as TGTGCCAGCAGCGTAACGGGGGGCGCGTCGGAAAAACTGTTTTTT. Translating gives CASSVTGGASEKLFF.

This chain connects TRBV2 to TRBJ2-5; tentatively, D is TRBD1 (5 bases). The germline V gene encodes CDR1 SNHLY and CDR2 FYNNEI. The CDR3 spans 11 residues. V lost 1 base and J lost 11, with 8 bases in between. The CDR3 sequence: CASSEGREQYF. The CDR3 DNA is TGTGCCAGCAGTGAAGGCAGGGAACAGTACTTC.

The V call is TRBV6-6, the J call TRBJ2-1, with 9 nucleotides matching TRBD2. The CDR3 spans 13 residues. Germline assignment: CDR1 MNHNY and CDR2 SVGAGI (reference sequence). The trim removed 6 bases at V and 8 bases at J, leaving 5 bases unmatched. The CDR3 here is CASRTLAGYEQFF. DNA of the CDR3: TGTGCCAGCAGGACCCTAGCGGGGTATGAGCAGTTCTTC.

The rearrangement joins TRBV6-2 or TRBV6-3 to TRBJ1-4; 9 bases match TRBD1. The CDR3 runs 15 residues. V shed 6 bases and J 8 bases; nucleotides not matched to a gene: 10. Germline V gene lookup returns CDR1 MNHEY and CDR2 SVGEGT. CDR3 in DNA: TGTGCCAGCAGCCCCACAGGGGGCCGTCGGGAAAAACTGTTTTTT. It encodes CASSPTGGRREKLFF.

Concerning this clone: This same CDR3 is encoded by further DNA sequences in the sample. V gene TRBV18 combines with J gene TRBJ1-2, with TRBD1 identical over 12 bases. V shed 3 bases, J shed 6 bases, and the junction held 5 bases outside the gene matches. The CDR3 extends over 15 amino acids. In germline, CDR1 is KGHSH, CDR2 LQKENI. CDR3 sequence reads: CASSPGTGGGDGYTF. The CDR3 DNA sequence: TGTGCCAGCTCACCCGGGACAGGGGGCGGAGATGGCTACACCTTC.

The chain uses TRBV11-2 and TRBJ2-7, with D perhaps matching TRBD1 (6 bases). Germline loops: CDR1 SGHAT, CDR2 FQNNGV. CDR3 length equals 16 residues. V lost 7 bases, J lost 4 bases, and 23 bases lay in between. CDR3: CASTSGATLKEYEQYF. CDR3 nucleotide sequence: TGTGCCAGCACCTCAGGGGCTACCCTTAAGGAGTACGAGCAGTACTTC. Combining the CDR3 with reference TRBV11-2 and TRBJ2-7 gives the whole variable domain EAGVAQSPRYKIIEKRQSVAFWCNPISGHATLYWYQQILGQGPKLLIQFQNNGVVDDSQLPKDRFSAERLKGVDSTLKIQPAKLEDSAVYLCASTSGATLKEYEQYFGPGTRLTVT.

The sample holds a few counts of this clone. The J gene is TRBJ2-3, the V gene TRBV6-6; D uncertain. The germline gives CDR1 MNHNY, CDR2 SVGAGI (reference sequence). This CDR3 is 17 amino acids long. V was pared by 5 bases and J by 2 bases, with 20 bases between. The CDR3 is CASSRLRGRASTDTQYF. The CDR3 DNA reads TGTGCCAGCAGTCGTCTTCGAGGCAGAGCGTCCACAGATACGCAGTATTTT.

The chain uses TRBV19 and TRBJ1-2; no firm D call. Germline values: CDR1 LNHDA, CDR2 SQIVND (reference sequence). V lost 7 bases and J 2 bases, leaving 11 bases between the germline ends. The CDR3 is 13 amino acids. The CDR3 reads CASNPGANYGYTF. The CDR3 DNA follows: TGTGCCAGTAATCCAGGTGCGAACTATGGCTACACCTTC.

This chain connects TRBV5-1 to TRBJ1-2, with 8 bases matching TRBD1. Unmatched junction bases numbered 15, after V lost 4 bases and J lost 4 bases. The CDR3 contains 17 residues. Germline CDR1 SGHRS, CDR2 YFSETQ. For the CDR3, the DNA is TGCGCCAGCAGCCCATCGCGGGCCAGGGGGCTAAGCTATGGCTACACCTTC. Translated: CASSPSRARGLSYGYTF.

The rearrangement links TRBV19 to TRBJ1-2, with 8 nucleotides matching TRBD1. Germline V gene lookup returns CDR1 LNHDA and CDR2 SQIVND (reference sequence). The V segment lost 8 bases and the J segment 7 bases; nucleotides outside the gene matches: 6. The CDR3 extends over 12 amino acids. The CDR3 DNA is TGTGCCAGTCCCGGGACAGGTGGTGGCTACACCTTC. Translation gives CASPGTGGGYTF.

A single count supports this clone. CDR3 residues: CASSLVGTGGSGANYGYTF. In nucleotides, the CDR3 is TGTGCCAGCAGCTTAGTTGGGACAGGGGGCTCCGGAGCTAACTATGGCTACACCTTC. The V gene is TRBV7-9, the J gene TRBJ1-2; TRBD1 matches at 12 bases. V trimming: 1 base; J trimming: 0 bases; junction bases outside the gene matches: 9. Per the germline V gene, CDR1 is SEHNR and CDR2 is FQNEAQ (reference sequence). The CDR3 is 19 amino acids.

This chain joins TRBV6-5 and TRBJ2-7; 7 positions agree with TRBD2. Germline V CDR1 and CDR2: MNHEY, SVGAGI. The V and J ends lost 0 bases and 3 bases, in that order; junction bases with no gene match: 5. CDR3 length: 15 residues. Written as DNA, the CDR3 is TGTGCCAGCAGTTACTCGGCTAGCGGAAACTACGAGCAGTACTTC. Translated: CASSYSASGNYEQYF.

This chain links TRBV7-2 with TRBJ2-1; D might be TRBD2 (5 bases). The V end lost 2 bases, the J end lost 8 bases, and 13 bases lay between the germline ends. Germline V CDR1 and CDR2: SGHTA, FQGNSA. This CDR3 is built from 14 residues. The DNA for the CDR3 is TGTGCCAGCAGCTTACGGCCGGCGGGCGATGAGCAGTTCTTC. Protein: CASSLRPAGDEQFF.

The chain uses TRBV27 and TRBJ1-2; D is undetermined. The V gene lost 4 bases and the J gene lost 2 bases, with 17 bases spanning the gap. From germline, CDR1 is MNHEY and CDR2 SMNVEV (reference sequence). The CDR3 contains 16 residues. The CDR3 coding sequence is TGTGCCAGCAGTTGGGCAGGTGGGCCCTCCAACTATGGCTACACCTTC. This encodes CASSWAGGPSNYGYTF.

The chain carries TRBV3-1 (or the pseudogene TRBV3-2) and TRBJ2-3; TRBD2 matches at 7 bases. Germline CDR1 and CDR2: LGHDT and YNNKEL (reference sequence). The J segment lost 4 bases and the V segment lost 1 base, leaving 2 bases of the junction unmatched. This CDR3 has 14 residues. CDR3 protein: CASSQVRGADTQYF. In DNA, the CDR3 is TGTGCCAGCAGCCAAGTCCGGGGGGCAGATACGCAGTATTTT.

The V gene is TRBV28, the J gene TRBJ2-5, with TRBD1 matching 10 bases. Germline V lookup: CDR1 MDHEN, CDR2 SYDVKM. The CDR3 extends over 15 amino acids. Trimming removed 2 bases from V and 4 bases from J; junction bases left unmatched: 4. The CDR3 region is CASSLPTGGVETQYF. CDR3 bases: TGTGCCAGCAGTTTACCGACAGGGGGCGTAGAGACCCAGTACTTC.